This TCR beta chain was captured in a study of blood T cell repertoires in COVID-19. Whole-study context: COVID-19 samples from acute and convalescent phases originated in the United States, Italy and Spain.

Germline lookup yields CDR1 LNHDA and CDR2 SQIVND (reference sequence). This CDR3 has 24 amino acids. V lost 5 bases to trimming and J lost 4 bases; unmatched junction nucleotides: 31. Authors' data handling: Quantification of nucleated cells was approximated via reference gene primer amplification. Profiled with immunoSEQ multiplex PCR; TCRdb holds only in-frame clones, not every one. V and J calls plus clone size are reproduced from that table; the DNA served to infer D and trimming. There are about 150,000 clones in the sample; roughly 80% occur only once, and 25% to 30% lies in the top ten. What was sequenced was peripheral blood. The chain joins TRBV19 to TRBJ2-1; 11 bases fit TRBD1. The TCR comes from a woman aged 60-75 years with acute or convalescent COVID-19. CDR3 coding DNA: TGTGCCAGTAGTTCCCTACCGGGACAGGGGGTTGTTTTATCAGCGGGGGACGTATACAATGAGCAGTTCTTC. This translates into CASSSLPGQGVVLSAGDVYNEQFF.